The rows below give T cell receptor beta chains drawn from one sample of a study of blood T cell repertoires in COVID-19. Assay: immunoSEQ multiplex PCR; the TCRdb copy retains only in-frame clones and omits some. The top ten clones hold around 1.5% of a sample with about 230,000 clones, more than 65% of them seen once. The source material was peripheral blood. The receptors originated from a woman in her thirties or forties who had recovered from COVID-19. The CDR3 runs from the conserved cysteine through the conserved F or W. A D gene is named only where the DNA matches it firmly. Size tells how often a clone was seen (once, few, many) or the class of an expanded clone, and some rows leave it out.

DNA: TGTGCCAGCAGCCTTGATAGCGGGGGATTAGGGAAGCAGTTCTTC; CDR3: CASSLDSGGLGKQFF; D: TRBD2; V: TRBV5-8; size: once; J: TRBJ2-1
DNA: TGCAGTGTACTAGGACCGCCTCGGACTGAAGCTTTCTTT; CDR3: CSVLGPPRTEAFF; D: .; V: TRBV29-1; size: .; J: TRBJ1-1
DNA: TGCGCCAGCAGCTTGGCCAATTGGGACAGGAGCTCCTACGAGCAGTACTTC; CDR3: CASSLANWDRSSYEQYF; D: TRBD1; V: TRBV5-1; size: .; J: TRBJ2-7
DNA: TGCGCCAGCAGCCAAGTATCGACTAGCGGGGGCCACGAGCAGTACTTC; CDR3: CASSQVSTSGGHEQYF; D: TRBD2; V: TRBV4-3; size: once; J: TRBJ2-7
DNA: TGTGCCAGCAGAGTTATGAGACAGGCGGGCTACACCTTC; CDR3: CASRVMRQAGYTF; D: .; V: TRBV6-5; size: .; J: TRBJ1-2
DNA: TGTGCCAGTACGGGGACTGGAGGAAATCAGCCCCAGCATTTT; CDR3: CASTGTGGNQPQHF; D: .; V: TRBV19; size: .; J: TRBJ1-5
DNA: TGTGCCAGTAGTATTGGACAGGGTAGTGACATTCAGTACTTC; CDR3: CASSIGQGSDIQYF; D: TRBD1; V: TRBV19; size: once; J: TRBJ2-4
DNA: TGTGCCAGTAGTATAGATCAGGGGGAGAACTATGGCTACACCTTC; CDR3: CASSIDQGENYGYTF; D: TRBD1; V: TRBV19; size: .; J: TRBJ1-2
DNA: TGTGCCAGCAGTTACTCGACAGGCCACACTGAAGCTTTCTTT; CDR3: CASSYSTGHTEAFF; D: .; V: TRBV27; size: few; J: TRBJ1-1
DNA: TGTGCCAGCAGTGAATACGGAACAGGCTGGAGCTATGGCTACACCTTC; CDR3: CASSEYGTGWSYGYTF; D: .; V: TRBV25-1; size: .; J: TRBJ1-2
DNA: TGTGCCAGCAGTTCCTCTCCAATAGGGATGTGGACAGGGGATTCCACTGAAGCTTTCTTT; CDR3: CASSSSPIGMWTGDSTEAFF; D: TRBD1; V: TRBV27; size: .; J: TRBJ1-1
DNA: TGTGCCAGCAGCCTAACGAGGGAGACCCAGTACTTC; CDR3: CASSLTRETQYF; D: .; V: TRBV7-2; size: .; J: TRBJ2-5
DNA: TGTGCCAGCTCACCACAGGGGGATGAAGCTTTCTTT; CDR3: CASSPQGDEAFF; D: .; V: TRBV18; size: .; J: TRBJ1-1
DNA: TGTGCCAGCAGCTTAGGGCCCGGGGAGGGAACAGATACGCAGTATTTT; CDR3: CASSLGPGEGTDTQYF; D: TRBD2; V: TRBV7-8; size: .; J: TRBJ2-3
DNA: TGTGCCAGCACCCAGGGCAGCGACTATGGCTACACCTTC; CDR3: CASTQGSDYGYTF; D: .; V: TRBV2; size: .; J: TRBJ1-2
DNA: TGCGCCAGCAGCTTCGGACTAGCGGGGGCTAATGAGCAGTTCTTC; CDR3: CASSFGLAGANEQFF; D: TRBD2; V: TRBV5-1; size: .; J: TRBJ2-1
DNA: TGTGCCAGCAGCTTAGGAGGACAGGGAAACTACGAGCAGTACTTC; CDR3: CASSLGGQGNYEQYF; D: TRBD1; V: TRBV7-2; size: .; J: TRBJ2-7
DNA: TGTGCCAGCAGTTTGACAGGCAGCTCCTATAATTCACCCCTCCACTTT; CDR3: CASSLTGSSYNSPLHF; D: .; V: TRBV28; size: .; J: TRBJ1-6
DNA: TGTGCCATCCCGGGACAAAGAGGATACGAGCAGTACTTC; CDR3: CAIPGQRGYEQYF; D: .; V: TRBV5-4; size: .; J: TRBJ2-7
DNA: TGTGCCTGGAGTCAATCTACCTACGAGCAGTACTTC; CDR3: CAWSQSTYEQYF; D: .; V: TRBV30; size: .; J: TRBJ2-7
DNA: TGTGCCATCAGCGGGACTAGCGGGGGGCTCCGGGAGCTGTTTTTT; CDR3: CAISGTSGGLRELFF; D: TRBD2; V: TRBV10-3; size: .; J: TRBJ2-2
DNA: TGTGCCACCAGTGATACCCGACAGGGATCAGATACGCAGTATTTT; CDR3: CATSDTRQGSDTQYF; D: TRBD1; V: TRBV24-1; size: .; J: TRBJ2-3
DNA: TGTGCCAGTACCCCCACAGGGGGAGGCTATGGCTACACCTTC; CDR3: CASTPTGGGYGYTF; D: TRBD1; V: TRBV19; size: .; J: TRBJ1-2
DNA: TGTGCCAGCAGTTACTCGAGAGATGGTTTCGGGCAGTACTTC; CDR3: CASSYSRDGFGQYF; D: .; V: TRBV6-5; size: .; J: TRBJ2-7
DNA: TGTGCCAGCAGTGTGGCTAGCGGAACAAGTGAGCAGTTCTTC; CDR3: CASSVASGTSEQFF; D: TRBD2; V: TRBV3-1/TRBV3-2; size: .; J: TRBJ2-1
DNA: TGCGCCAGCGAGGCAGGGTTAATGGAGGCCAACGTCCTGACTTTC; CDR3: CASEAGLMEANVLTF; D: .; V: TRBV10-1; size: .; J: TRBJ2-6
DNA: TGTGCCAGCAGGTCGACTAGCGGGAGATCCTACGAGCAGTACTTC; CDR3: CASRSTSGRSYEQYF; D: TRBD2; V: TRBV6-5; size: .; J: TRBJ2-7
DNA: TGTGCCAGCAGTACCTACCAGGGGATCAAAAACATTCAGTACTTC; CDR3: CASSTYQGIKNIQYF; D: .; V: TRBV6-2/TRBV6-3; size: .; J: TRBJ2-4
DNA: TGTGCCAGTAGTATTCAGGGAACGGAAAAACTGTTTTTT; CDR3: CASSIQGTEKLFF; D: .; V: TRBV19; size: .; J: TRBJ1-4
DNA: TGTGCCAGCAGCTTTCAGCACGCGGCAGGGGGCATTCCTGAAGCTTTCTTT; CDR3: CASSFQHAAGGIPEAFF; D: TRBD1; V: TRBV7-2; size: .; J: TRBJ1-1
DNA: TGTGCCAGCAGCTTGGATGCGGGGCCGAGCTCCTACAATGAGCAGTTCTTC; CDR3: CASSLDAGPSSYNEQFF; D: .; V: TRBV5-4; size: .; J: TRBJ2-1
DNA: TGTGCCAGTACGGCCGTAGCGGGGGCAACAGATACGCAGTATTTT; CDR3: CASTAVAGATDTQYF; D: TRBD2; V: TRBV27; size: .; J: TRBJ2-3
DNA: TGTGCCAGCGGACTACAGGAGAACACTGAAGCTTTCTTT; CDR3: CASGLQENTEAFF; D: .; V: TRBV7-2; size: .; J: TRBJ1-1
DNA: TGTGCCAGCAAGGAAGGCAGGCGCCCTTCTGGGGCCAACGTCCTGACTTTC; CDR3: CASKEGRRPSGANVLTF; D: .; V: TRBV28; size: .; J: TRBJ2-6